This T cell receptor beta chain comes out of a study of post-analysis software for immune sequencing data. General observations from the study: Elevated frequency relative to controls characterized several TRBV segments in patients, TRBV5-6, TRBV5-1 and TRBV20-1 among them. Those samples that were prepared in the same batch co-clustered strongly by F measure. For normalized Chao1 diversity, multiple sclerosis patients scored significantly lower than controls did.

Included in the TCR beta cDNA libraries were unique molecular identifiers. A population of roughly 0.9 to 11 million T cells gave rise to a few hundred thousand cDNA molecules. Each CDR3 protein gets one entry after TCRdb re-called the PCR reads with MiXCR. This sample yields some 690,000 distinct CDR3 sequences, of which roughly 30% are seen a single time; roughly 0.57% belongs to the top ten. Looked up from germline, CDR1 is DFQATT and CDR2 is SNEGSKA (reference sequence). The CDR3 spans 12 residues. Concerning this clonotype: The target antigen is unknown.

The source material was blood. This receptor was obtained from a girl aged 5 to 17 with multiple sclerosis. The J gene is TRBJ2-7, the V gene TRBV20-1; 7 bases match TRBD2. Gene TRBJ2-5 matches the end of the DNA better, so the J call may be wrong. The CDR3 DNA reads TGCAGTGCTGGGGGACTATCGGTGACCCAGTACTTC. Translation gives CSAGGLSVTQYF.